This passage covers 19 T cell receptor beta chains from one sample sequenced in a study of Graves' ophthalmopathy and Graves' hyperthyroidism. The study amplified TCR beta CDR3 regions using RNA transcripts. After a first-round RT-PCR with HTBI primers, a second-round multiplex PCR was run. A single record per CDR3 protein comes from TCRdb applying MiXCR to the multiplex PCR reads. The profile shows hundreds of thousands of distinct CDR3 sequences, around 50% of them singletons. The sample comprised peripheral blood. Receptors originate from an adult man with Graves' ophthalmopathy.

The chain couples TRBV20-1 to TRBJ2-2; 16 bases align to TRBD2. The germline gives CDR1 DFQATT, CDR2 SNEGSKA (reference sequence). The CDR3 spans 19 residues. Trimming removed 0 bases from V and 3 bases from J; junction bases left unmatched: 7. CDR3 nucleotides: TGCAGTGCTAGAGATCGGGGGACTAGCGGGAGGGCCGACACCGGGGAGCTGTTTTTT. It yields the protein CSARDRGTSGRADTGELFF.

V usage is TRBV2 and J usage is TRBJ2-7, with 7 bases that match TRBD1. Germline CDR1 reads SNHLY; CDR2 reads FYNNEI. The V gene end was trimmed by 5 bases and the J gene end by 2 bases; junction bases not matched to a gene: 6. The CDR3 runs to 14 residues. The CDR3 is CASSRNDRAYEQYF. In DNA form, the CDR3 reads TGTGCCAGCAGTCGAAACGACAGGGCCTACGAGCAGTACTTC.

V usage is TRBV4-1 and J usage is TRBJ2-7; weak D call: TRBD1 (6 bases). CDR3 length equals 15 residues. Per the germline V gene, CDR1 is MGHRA and CDR2 is YSYEKL. V gave up 2 bases and J gave up 3 bases, with 14 bases separating them. The CDR3 bases are TGCGCCAGCAGCCAACGTGATGTACAGGGCTACGAGCAGTACTTC. As protein: CASSQRDVQGYEQYF.

This clonotype was seen many times. V usage is TRBV25-1 and J usage is TRBJ1-2, with D tentatively TRBD1 (6 bases). The germline V gene has CDR1 MGHDK and CDR2 SYGVNS. V was cut by 4 bases and J by 8 bases, with 11 bases left in between. The CDR3 totals 12 residues. The CDR3 protein is CASSGTVEGYTF. As DNA, the CDR3 is TGTGCCAGCAGTGGGACAGTTGAGGGCTACACCTTC.

This clonotype appeared a few times. This chain joins TRBV20-1 and TRBJ1-4, with 7 bases that match TRBD1. The CDR3 consists of 14 residues. The V and J ends lost 5 bases and 7 bases, in that order; junction bases with no gene match: 10. In germline, CDR1 is DFQATT, CDR2 SNEGSKA (reference sequence). The CDR3 region is CSAWRTGRGEKLFF. CDR3 nucleotide sequence: TGCAGTGCTTGGAGGACAGGACGTGGTGAAAAACTGTTTTTT.

This clonotype was seen repeatedly, ten times or more. CDR3 nucleotides: TGTGCCAGCAGTGGGGGGACTAGCGTTAATGAAAAACTGTTTTTT. Residues: CASSGGTSVNEKLFF. This rearrangement joins TRBV25-1 to TRBJ1-4; D perhaps matches TRBD1 (5 bases). Germline V lookup: CDR1 MGHDK, CDR2 SYGVNS. The CDR3 extends over 15 amino acids. V was trimmed by 4 bases and J by 4 bases, leaving 13 bases between them.

In regard to this clonotype: This CDR3 is missing its conserved last phenylalanine or tryptophan, likely due to a read error. V is TRBV20-1 and J is TRBJ1-2; TRBD1 aligns across 9 bases. V was clipped by 5 bases and J by 8 bases; unmatched bases: 6. The CDR3 sequence is 12 residues long. Germline loops: CDR1 DFQATT, CDR2 SNEGSKA (reference sequence). The CDR3 region has the DNA TGCAGTGCTCCCTGGACAGGGGTCGGCTACACCCTC. Amino acid sequence: CSAPWTGVGYTL.

The chain combines TRBV6-9 with TRBJ1-3; D not resolved. Germline CDR1 MNHGY, CDR2 SVAAGI. Trimming pared 5 bases from V and 4 bases from J, leaving 9 bases between. The CDR3 covers 13 residues. CDR3 sequence (DNA): TGTGCCAGCAGTGACCGAGGGGGAAACACCATATATTTT. Protein product: CASSDRGGNTIYF.

This clonotype was detected only a few times. This rearrangement joins TRBV20-1 to TRBJ2-7; 9 bases match TRBD2. The CDR3 runs 14 residues. Germline V CDR1 and CDR2: DFQATT, SNEGSKA (reference sequence). Trimming cost V 3 bases and J 6 bases; bases outside gene matches: 9. CDR3: CSASLAGGRAEQYF. The CDR3 DNA reads as TGCAGTGCTAGCCTAGCGGGCGGGAGGGCCGAGCAGTACTTC.

V gene TRBV5-1 combines with J gene TRBJ2-1; 10 bases line up with TRBD2. This CDR3 is built from 15 residues. Germline V gene lookup returns CDR1 SGHRS and CDR2 YFSETQ. V dropped 0 bases and J dropped 10; count of bases not matched to a gene: 7. The CDR3 is CASSLGLAGVKEQFF. Written as DNA, the CDR3 is TGCGCCAGCAGCTTGGGTCTAGCGGGAGTCAAAGAGCAGTTCTTC. Full variable domain (outside the CDR3, taken from reference TRBV5-1 and TRBJ2-1): KAGVTQTPRYLIKTRGQQVTLSCSPISGHRSVSWYQQTPGQGLQFLFEYFSETQRNKGNFPGRFSGRQFSNSRSEMNVSTLELGDSALYLCASSLGLAGVKEQFFGPGTRLTVL.

This chain joins TRBV7-9 and TRBJ2-2; D is possibly TRBD1 (6 bases). V gave up 3 bases and J gave up 5 bases, with 10 bases separating them. There are 14 residues in the CDR3. Germline V lookup: CDR1 SEHNR, CDR2 FQNEAQ (reference sequence). The CDR3 spells CASSFSQGTGELFF. Written as DNA, the CDR3 is TGTGCCAGCAGCTTTTCACAGGGAACCGGGGAGCTGTTTTTT.

This clonotype has a count of ten or more. The gene calls are TRBV10-3 and TRBJ1-2; tentative D call: TRBD1 (6 bases). This CDR3 is built from 11 residues. Trimming took 10 bases from V and 7 from J, leaving 13 bases between them. Germline CDR1 is ENHRY and CDR2 is SYGVKD. The CDR3 region has the DNA TGTGCCAGCGCAGGGGAGAGTGGCTACACCTTC. Residues: CASAGESGYTF.

This clonotype has more than one count but fewer than ten. The chain is built from TRBV2 and TRBJ1-1; 8 bases are a match to TRBD1. CDR1 and CDR2 (germline): SNHLY, FYNNEI. V lost 1 base, J lost 7 bases, and 11 bases stayed unmatched. The CDR3 has 16 residues. The CDR3 sequence: CASSEGRWGQAGEAFF. The CDR3 bases are TGTGCCAGCAGTGAAGGGCGATGGGGACAGGCCGGTGAAGCTTTCTTT.

A remark on this clonotype: Germline is not matched at one junction end, which may reflect a read error. The J gene is TRBJ2-5, the V gene TRBV28; tentatively, D is TRBD2 (6 bases). The length of the CDR3 is 13 residues. CDR1 is MDHEN and CDR2 is SYDVKM in the germline V gene. In DNA form, the CDR3 reads TGTGCCAGCAATTTATCAGGGAGGGAGACCCAGTACTTC. Translating gives CASNLSGRETQYF.

This clonotype was found a few times. This chain uses TRBV5-1 with TRBJ1-5, with no clear D. The germline V and J ends were trimmed by 4 bases and 5 bases, with 16 bases remaining between them. The CDR3 has 15 residues. The germline gives CDR1 SGHRS, CDR2 YFSETQ. The CDR3 DNA is TGCGCCAGCAGCGTGGGTCCCCGGGGAGATCAGCCCCAGCATTTT. Its translation is CASSVGPRGDQPQHF.

V usage is TRBV3-1 and J usage is TRBJ1-2, with D possibly matching TRBD1 (5 bases). V lost 1 base to trimming and J lost 8 bases, with 8 bases between them. The CDR3 contains 12 residues. Germline V gives CDR1 LGHDT, CDR2 YNNKEL (reference sequence). The CDR3 nucleotides are TGTGCCAGCAGCCAAGCAGGGTCCGGCTACACCTTC. Translating gives CASSQAGSGYTF. The full variable domain, in which reference TRBV3-1 and TRBJ1-2 provide the parts outside the CDR3, is DTAVSQTPKYLVTQMGNDKSIKCEQNLGHDTMYWYKQDSKKFLKIMFSYNNKELIINETVPNRFSPKSPDKAHLNLHINSLELGDSAVYFCASSQAGSGYTFGSGTRLTVV.

The J gene is TRBJ2-7, the V gene TRBV20-1, with a possible D match to TRBD2 (6 bases). The V gene's germline CDR1 is DFQATT and CDR2 SNEGSKA (reference sequence). V was cut by 1 base and J by 6 bases, with 13 bases left in between. The CDR3 has 13 residues. The CDR3 loop is CSARGRTSSEQYF. The CDR3 nucleotides are TGCAGTGCTAGAGGCCGTACTAGCTCCGAGCAGTACTTC.

CDR3 in DNA: TGTGCCAGCAGCCCCCCGAGGCGCCACGAGCAGTACTTC. It specifies CASSPPRRHEQYF. This chain connects TRBV2 to TRBJ2-7; no definite D call. Between the trimmed V and J ends, which lost 6 bases and 5 bases, there was a span of 14 bases. CDR3 size: 13 residues. Germline values: CDR1 SNHLY, CDR2 FYNNEI.

The CDR3 DNA reads TGTGCCAGCAGCTATACCCTGAACACTGAAGCTTTCTTT. Residues: CASSYTLNTEAFF. The chain employs TRBV7-2 and TRBJ1-1; no reliable D call. CDR1 and CDR2 (germline): SGHTA, FQGNSA. CDR3 size: 13 residues. Between the trimmed V and J ends, which lost 4 bases and 0 bases, there was a span of 6 bases.